This is a list of T cell receptor beta chains from one sample in a study of control samples from healthy donors and cancer patients. Only in-frame clones appear in the TCRdb table, and some are missing; sequencing was by immunoSEQ multiplex PCR. The sample gives fewer than 200,000 clones, 88% of which show up once; around 5.1% is in the top ten. Sample: blood. These receptors were collected from a woman in her thirties in good health. The CDR3 runs from the conserved cysteine through the conserved F or W. Fields, in order: J gene, D gene, V gene, clone size, CDR3 protein, CDR3 DNA. A D gene is named only where the DNA matches it firmly. For some rows the clone size is stated as once, few or many, or as a class when expanded; others skip it.

j_call: TRBJ2-1
d_call: TRBD1
v_call: TRBV13
clone_size: once
cdr3_aa: CASSPGMDRPLRNEQFF
cdr3_nt: TGTGCCAGCTCCCCGGGGATGGACAGGCCGCTTAGGAATGAGCAGTTCTTC

j_call: TRBJ2-1
d_call: TRBD2
v_call: TRBV4-2
clone_size: NA
cdr3_aa: CASSHAGTSGSPNEQFF
cdr3_nt: TGTGCCAGCAGCCACGCCGGGACTAGCGGGAGCCCCAATGAGCAGTTCTTC

j_call: TRBJ2-5
d_call: TRBD2
v_call: TRBV7-9
clone_size: NA
cdr3_aa: CASSSTYVRGGQYEETQYF
cdr3_nt: TGTGCCAGCAGCTCGACTTACGTCCGGGGGGGCCAGTATGAAGAGACCCAGTACTTC

j_call: TRBJ1-1
d_call: NA
v_call: TRBV19
clone_size: NA
cdr3_aa: CASSMVQNTEAFF
cdr3_nt: TGTGCCAGTAGTATGGTTCAGAACACTGAAGCTTTCTTT

j_call: TRBJ1-3
d_call: NA
v_call: TRBV19
clone_size: NA
cdr3_aa: CASRTPLDRNTIYF
cdr3_nt: TGTGCCAGTAGGACCCCCCTGGATCGAAACACCATATATTTT

j_call: TRBJ2-7
d_call: NA
v_call: TRBV7-2
clone_size: once
cdr3_aa: CASSFLGGPYSGGEQYF
cdr3_nt: TGTGCCAGCAGCTTTTTAGGAGGGCCGTATTCGGGCGGCGAGCAGTACTTC

j_call: TRBJ2-6
d_call: NA
v_call: TRBV3-1/TRBV3-2
clone_size: once
cdr3_aa: CASSDRSSSGANVLTF
cdr3_nt: TGTGCCAGCAGCGACAGATCCTCCTCTGGGGCCAACGTCCTGACTTTC

j_call: TRBJ1-1
d_call: NA
v_call: TRBV9
clone_size: NA
cdr3_aa: CASSVAWGRDTEAFF
cdr3_nt: TGTGCCAGCAGCGTAGCGTGGGGGAGAGACACTGAAGCTTTCTTT

j_call: TRBJ1-2
d_call: TRBD1
v_call: TRBV4-1
clone_size: few
cdr3_aa: CASSPQTGAYGYTF
cdr3_nt: TGCGCCAGCAGCCCTCAGACAGGGGCCTATGGCTACACCTTC

j_call: TRBJ1-2
d_call: NA
v_call: TRBV6-1
clone_size: NA
cdr3_aa: CASSERTGSNGYTF
cdr3_nt: TGTGCCAGCAGTGAACGTACGGGGTCGAATGGCTACACCTTC

j_call: TRBJ2-5
d_call: TRBD1
v_call: TRBV2
clone_size: NA
cdr3_aa: CASSELGQGYETQYF
cdr3_nt: TGTGCCAGCAGTGAATTGGGACAGGGTTACGAGACCCAGTACTTC

j_call: TRBJ1-1
d_call: TRBD1
v_call: TRBV5-4
clone_size: NA
cdr3_aa: CASSLEGAYTEAFF
cdr3_nt: TGTGCCAGCAGCTTGGAGGGGGCGTACACTGAAGCTTTCTTT

j_call: TRBJ2-7
d_call: TRBD2
v_call: TRBV5-1
clone_size: NA
cdr3_aa: CASSRLAGSNYEQYF
cdr3_nt: TGCGCCAGCAGCAGGTTAGCGGGAAGTAACTACGAGCAGTACTTC

j_call: TRBJ2-3
d_call: TRBD2
v_call: TRBV5-1
clone_size: NA
cdr3_aa: CASSGTSGRGPDTQYF
cdr3_nt: TGCGCCAGCAGCGGAACTAGCGGGAGGGGGCCAGATACGCAGTATTTT

j_call: TRBJ1-2
d_call: NA
v_call: TRBV18
clone_size: few
cdr3_aa: CASSPDRGYGYTF
cdr3_nt: TGTGCCAGCTCACCAGATCGGGGCTATGGCTACACCTTC

j_call: TRBJ2-2
d_call: NA
v_call: TRBV15
clone_size: NA
cdr3_aa: CATSRARDSPGELFF
cdr3_nt: TGTGCCACCAGCAGGGCTCGTGACTCCCCCGGGGAGCTGTTTTTT

j_call: TRBJ1-5
d_call: TRBD1
v_call: TRBV5-5
clone_size: NA
cdr3_aa: CASSLGGTGGFQPQHF
cdr3_nt: TGTGCCAGCAGCTTGGGAGGGACAGGGGGCTTTCAGCCCCAGCATTTT

j_call: TRBJ2-3
d_call: NA
v_call: TRBV19
clone_size: NA
cdr3_aa: CASSGEGRRDTDTQYF
cdr3_nt: TGTGCCAGTAGTGGGGAAGGGCGCAGGGACACAGATACGCAGTATTTT

j_call: TRBJ2-2
d_call: TRBD2
v_call: TRBV9
clone_size: NA
cdr3_aa: CASSVGISGGAEGELFF
cdr3_nt: TGTGCCAGCAGCGTAGGAATAAGCGGGGGGGCCGAAGGGGAGCTGTTTTTT

j_call: TRBJ1-6
d_call: TRBD1
v_call: TRBV5-5
clone_size: NA
cdr3_aa: CASRDRDRDNSPLHF
cdr3_nt: TGTGCCAGCAGAGACCGGGACAGGGATAATTCACCCCTCCACTTT

j_call: TRBJ2-3
d_call: NA
v_call: TRBV7-9
clone_size: NA
cdr3_aa: CASSPRGVFTDTQYF
cdr3_nt: TGTGCCAGCAGCCCCAGGGGGGTTTTCACAGATACGCAGTATTTT

j_call: TRBJ2-7
d_call: NA
v_call: TRBV19
clone_size: NA
cdr3_aa: CASGVMGYEQYF
cdr3_nt: TGTGCCAGCGGTGTCATGGGCTACGAGCAGTACTTC

j_call: TRBJ2-3
d_call: NA
v_call: TRBV4-1
clone_size: NA
cdr3_aa: CASSQGLERDTQYF
cdr3_nt: TGCGCCAGCAGCCAGGGACTGGAAAGAGATACGCAGTATTTT

j_call: TRBJ2-3
d_call: TRBD2
v_call: TRBV3-1/TRBV3-2
clone_size: NA
cdr3_aa: CASSVAGYSTDTQYF
cdr3_nt: TGTGCCAGCAGCGTAGCGGGGTATAGCACAGATACGCAGTATTTT

j_call: TRBJ1-6
d_call: NA
v_call: TRBV6-5
clone_size: NA
cdr3_aa: CASLGRNNSPLHF
cdr3_nt: TGTGCCAGCCTTGGTCGAAATAATTCACCCCTCCACTTT

j_call: TRBJ1-6
d_call: NA
v_call: TRBV30
clone_size: NA
cdr3_aa: CAWSAGGLWVPLHF
cdr3_nt: TGTGCCTGGAGTGCTGGCGGTTTATGGGTACCCCTCCACTTT

j_call: TRBJ2-2
d_call: TRBD2
v_call: TRBV5-1
clone_size: NA
cdr3_aa: CASSSGLAVNAGELFF
cdr3_nt: TGCGCCAGCAGCTCGGGACTAGCCGTGAACGCCGGGGAGCTGTTTTTT

j_call: TRBJ1-4
d_call: NA
v_call: TRBV28
clone_size: NA
cdr3_aa: CASSFMAVSEKLFF
cdr3_nt: TGTGCCAGCAGTTTTATGGCTGTATCTGAAAAACTGTTTTTT

j_call: TRBJ2-7
d_call: NA
v_call: TRBV27
clone_size: NA
cdr3_aa: CASSLGNSYEQYF
cdr3_nt: TGTGCCAGCAGTTTGGGCAACTCCTACGAGCAGTACTTC

j_call: TRBJ1-4
d_call: TRBD1
v_call: TRBV14
clone_size: NA
cdr3_aa: CASGQGGGEKLFF
cdr3_nt: TGTGCCAGCGGACAGGGGGGTGGTGAAAAACTGTTTTTT

j_call: TRBJ1-1
d_call: NA
v_call: TRBV5-1
clone_size: NA
cdr3_aa: CASSLEGVRRTEAFF
cdr3_nt: TGCGCCAGCAGCTTGGAGGGGGTAAGAAGGACTGAAGCTTTCTTT

j_call: TRBJ1-1
d_call: NA
v_call: TRBV24-1
clone_size: NA
cdr3_aa: CATSDLLRGGTNTEAFF
cdr3_nt: TGTGCCACCAGTGATTTGCTGAGGGGAGGGACGAACACTGAAGCTTTCTTT

j_call: TRBJ1-6
d_call: NA
v_call: TRBV7-2
clone_size: NA
cdr3_aa: CASSFGVLTSPLHF
cdr3_nt: TGTGCCAGCAGCTTTGGGGTTTTAACTTCACCCCTCCACTTT

j_call: TRBJ2-2
d_call: TRBD2
v_call: TRBV2
clone_size: NA
cdr3_aa: CASSDPTSRRNTGELFF
cdr3_nt: TGTGCCAGCAGTGATCCGACTAGCCGACGGAACACCGGGGAGCTGTTTTTT

j_call: TRBJ2-5
d_call: NA
v_call: TRBV2
clone_size: NA
cdr3_aa: CASSDRTRQETQYF
cdr3_nt: TGTGCCAGCAGTGATCGCACCCGGCAAGAGACCCAGTACTTC

j_call: TRBJ2-1
d_call: NA
v_call: TRBV7-9
clone_size: NA
cdr3_aa: CASSPATGSHEQFF
cdr3_nt: TGTGCCAGCAGCCCAGCGACAGGTTCCCATGAGCAGTTCTTC

j_call: TRBJ2-1
d_call: NA
v_call: TRBV3-1/TRBV3-2
clone_size: NA
cdr3_aa: CASSQAGTISAYNEQFF
cdr3_nt: TGTGCCAGCAGCCAAGCCGGGACCATAAGTGCCTACAATGAGCAGTTCTTC

j_call: TRBJ2-5
d_call: NA
v_call: TRBV12-3/TRBV12-4
clone_size: NA
cdr3_aa: CASMPGIGTQYF
cdr3_nt: TGTGCCAGCATGCCCGGTATCGGGACCCAGTACTTC

j_call: TRBJ1-3
d_call: NA
v_call: TRBV6-5
clone_size: few
cdr3_aa: CASREGIGGNTIYF
cdr3_nt: TGTGCCAGCCGGGAGGGCATAGGAGGAAACACCATATATTTT

j_call: TRBJ1-3
d_call: NA
v_call: TRBV28
clone_size: few
cdr3_aa: CASRTTLLSGNTIYF
cdr3_nt: TGTGCCAGCAGGACGACGCTGCTCTCTGGAAACACCATATATTTT

j_call: TRBJ2-3
d_call: TRBD2
v_call: TRBV10-3
clone_size: NA
cdr3_aa: CAITSGASSDTQYF
cdr3_nt: TGTGCCATTACTAGCGGGGCTTCTTCGGATACGCAGTATTTT

j_call: TRBJ2-2
d_call: NA
v_call: TRBV18
clone_size: NA
cdr3_aa: CASSPLGTNTGELFF
cdr3_nt: TGTGCCAGCTCACCACTCGGCACCAACACCGGGGAGCTGTTTTTT

j_call: TRBJ2-3
d_call: TRBD2
v_call: TRBV7-9
clone_size: NA
cdr3_aa: CASSRTGVRTSGTTDTQYF
cdr3_nt: TGTGCCAGCAGCCGGACAGGGGTGAGGACTAGCGGGACCACAGATACGCAGTATTTT

j_call: TRBJ1-4
d_call: NA
v_call: TRBV3-1/TRBV3-2
clone_size: NA
cdr3_aa: CASSHPTSINEKLFF
cdr3_nt: TGTGCCAGCAGCCACCCAACGAGCATTAATGAAAAACTGTTTTTT

j_call: TRBJ1-2
d_call: NA
v_call: TRBV5-5
clone_size: NA
cdr3_aa: CASSLEWGRAGYTF
cdr3_nt: TGTGCCAGCAGCTTGGAGTGGGGCAGGGCTGGCTACACCTTC

j_call: TRBJ2-3
d_call: TRBD1
v_call: TRBV29-1
clone_size: NA
cdr3_aa: CSVEIWDRLTDTQYF
cdr3_nt: TGCAGCGTTGAGATATGGGACAGGCTCACAGATACGCAGTATTTT

j_call: TRBJ1-2
d_call: NA
v_call: TRBV29-1
clone_size: NA
cdr3_aa: CSVDLGRPANYGYTF
cdr3_nt: TGCAGCGTTGACCTGGGACGTCCTGCTAACTATGGCTACACCTTC

j_call: TRBJ2-7
d_call: TRBD1
v_call: TRBV19
clone_size: NA
cdr3_aa: CASSPDRGYYEQYF
cdr3_nt: TGTGCCAGTAGCCCAGACAGGGGGTACTACGAGCAGTACTTC

j_call: TRBJ2-3
d_call: NA
v_call: TRBV29-1
clone_size: NA
cdr3_aa: CSVEVGGEPTDTQYF
cdr3_nt: TGCAGCGTTGAAGTCGGAGGGGAGCCCACAGATACGCAGTATTTT

j_call: TRBJ1-5
d_call: TRBD1
v_call: TRBV2
clone_size: once
cdr3_aa: CASRRTGGGNQPQHF
cdr3_nt: TGTGCCAGCAGACGGACAGGGGGCGGCAATCAGCCCCAGCATTTT

j_call: TRBJ2-2
d_call: NA
v_call: TRBV3-1/TRBV3-2
clone_size: NA
cdr3_aa: CASRVSNTGELFF
cdr3_nt: TGTGCCAGCAGGGTATCGAACACCGGGGAGCTGTTTTTT

j_call: TRBJ2-1
d_call: TRBD2
v_call: TRBV5-4
clone_size: NA
cdr3_aa: CASSTTGLVTEQFF
cdr3_nt: TGTGCCAGCAGCACTACGGGACTAGTAACTGAGCAGTTCTTC

j_call: TRBJ1-6
d_call: TRBD1
v_call: TRBV29-1
clone_size: NA
cdr3_aa: CSVSTGGYNSPLHF
cdr3_nt: TGCAGCGTTTCGACAGGGGGCTATAATTCACCCCTCCACTTT

j_call: TRBJ1-4
d_call: NA
v_call: TRBV19
clone_size: NA
cdr3_aa: CASSIVGGSEKLFF
cdr3_nt: TGTGCCAGTAGTATCGTCGGGGGGAGTGAAAAACTGTTTTTT

j_call: TRBJ2-7
d_call: TRBD2
v_call: TRBV28
clone_size: NA
cdr3_aa: CASSFVVRAGGPSYEQYF
cdr3_nt: TGTGCCAGCAGTTTCGTGGTTCGAGCGGGAGGGCCGAGCTACGAGCAGTACTTC

j_call: TRBJ2-5
d_call: NA
v_call: TRBV5-5
clone_size: NA
cdr3_aa: CASSRDLGGGETQYF
cdr3_nt: TGTGCCAGCAGCCGCGACTTGGGAGGAGGCGAGACCCAGTACTTC

j_call: TRBJ2-2
d_call: NA
v_call: TRBV7-6
clone_size: NA
cdr3_aa: CASSPGPSNTGELFF
cdr3_nt: TGTGCCAGCAGCCCGGGACCTTCGAACACCGGGGAGCTGTTTTTT